This entry concerns a single T cell receptor beta chain. A much larger clone sits a single nucleotide away, making a read error possible. The data are from a study of T cells in Graves' hyperthyroidism and ophthalmopathy. This CDR3 is built from 12 residues. Germline loops: CDR1 SGHRS, CDR2 YFSETQ. TCR beta CDR3 region amplification was performed from RNA transcripts. HTBI primers were used for first-round RT-PCR of the TCR CDR3. TCRdb recomputed calls from the multiplex PCR reads with MiXCR, one row per CDR3 protein. The sample lists 300,000 to 450,000 distinct CDR3 sequences; 15% to 19% were seen once. Each diagnosis was grounded in clinical symptoms, serum thyroxine and TRAb, thyroid ultrasound, and orbital computed tomography.

What was sequenced was blood. The rearrangement links TRBV5-1 to TRBJ1-1, with a possible D match to TRBD1 (6 bases). This sequence was found in a woman under 30 with Graves' hyperthyroidism that later progressed to Graves' ophthalmopathy. Here the CDR3 DNA reads TGCGCCGGCAGGGGAGAGGGGGCTGAAGCTTTCTTT. It yields the protein CAGRGEGAEAFF. Looking up the rest from reference TRBV5-1 and TRBJ1-1 gives the full variable domain: KAGVTQTPRYLIKTRGQQVTLSCSPISGHRSVSWYQQTPGQGLQFLFEYFSETQRNKGNFPGRFSGRQFSNSRSEMNVSTLELGDSALYLCAGRGEGAEAFFGQGTRLTVV.